This T cell receptor (beta chain) was sequenced during a study of blood T cell repertoires in COVID-19 (dated by TCRdb to 2020 to 2022). Broadly, across the study: Samples from collaborators originated in the United States, Italy and Spain and spanned both the acute and convalescent phases of COVID-19. The material from the prospective study consisted of cDNA or gDNA derived from T cells, B-cell-depleted T cells, or PBMCs. The dataset comprised deeply sampled blood TCRbeta repertoires from subjects exposed to, actively infected with, or recovered from COVID-19. The repertoires were made available in a free public database intended to serve as a resource for research on the immune response to SARS-CoV-2. The samples were drawn from the first 160 participants of the ongoing ImmuneRACE study and from 1,254 subjects provided by 6 global collaborators. The sample metadata nearly always contained a de-identified subject ID, COVID-19 status, age in years and sex. Where available, HLA class I and class II types were obtained from metadata supplied by the sample provider rather than from assay-based typing.

Points the paper makes about the study in general: How much clinical and demographic metadata was included differed by source and by participant, and the metadata was provided uncurated.

Each collaborating institution followed its own protocols to collect whole blood in K2EDTA tubes. For TCRbeta analysis, collaborator samples were shipped as frozen whole blood, as isolated PBMCs, or as DNA extracted from either sample type. TCRbeta CDR3 regions were amplified from genomic DNA using the immunoSEQ Assay, a bias-controlled multiplex PCR. The original methods were these. The number of nucleated cells in each sample was estimated by amplification of reference gene primers within the assay. To quantify the absolute abundance of each unique TCRbeta CDR3 rearrangement, sequence reads were collapsed and filtered. For each sample, productive Simpson clonality was calculated as the square root of Simpson's diversity index across productive rearrangements. In its TCRdb copy, this immuneACCESS table keeps in-frame sequences only and misses some clones. Where compared with another copy, unresolved V genes explain less than half of these, and the others have no known cause. That table is the source of V, J and clone size, and D and trimming were worked out from the DNA. Counted in this sample were some 80,000 clones; about nine tenths of them appeared once. 2.5% to 3% of the sample belongs to the ten largest clones.

Of note for this clone: No antigen is known for it. No base quality values were provided; no much bigger clone lies one nucleotide off.

The CDR3 runs 14 amino acids, cysteine and phenylalanine included. Only the CDR3 DNA is retained, 42 bases long and in frame from the first base. Between the V and J ends, shortened by 6 bases and 6 bases respectively, the junction contains 18 bases. The germline V gene (reference sequence) provides CDR1 SGHNT and CDR2 YYREEE. Sequenced material: peripheral blood. Recombination linked TRBV5-4 to TRBJ1-2; possibly the D gene is TRBD1, per 5 matching bases. The receptor was isolated from a human donor in a cohort sampled during active COVID-19. The CDR3 here reads CASTPSRRDHGYTF. DNA sequence: TGTGCCAGCACCCCAAGTAGGAGGGACCATGGCTACACCTTC.